The 27 T cell receptor beta chains reported below all come from one sample, sequenced in a study of control samples from healthy donors and cancer patients. Data came from immunoSEQ multiplex PCR; TCRdb stores just in-frame clones and leaves some out. The sample consists of 78,000 or so clones, about 90% of them appearing once. Sequencing was carried out using blood. The origin of the receptors is a woman aged 45-59 years in good health.

The chain couples TRBV18 to TRBJ1-2; D might be TRBD1 (5 bases). Germline values: CDR1 KGHSH, CDR2 LQKENI. V was pared by 0 bases and J by 8 bases, with 10 bases between. This CDR3 contains 13 residues. The CDR3 region is CASSPPGREGYTF. The CDR3 DNA reads as TGTGCCAGCTCACCACCGGGACGCGAAGGCTACACCTTC.

The chain has TRBV29-1 and TRBJ2-5; 9 bases agree with TRBD2. This CDR3 is built from 20 residues. The V gene's germline CDR1 is SQVTM and CDR2 ANQGSEA. V dropped 0 bases and J dropped 0; count of bases not matched to a gene: 17. The CDR3 DNA reads as TGCAGCGTTGAAGACCGGGACGGCAGGAAGCGGGAGGAACACCAAGAGACCCAGTACTTC. Protein sequence: CSVEDRDGRKREEHQETQYF.

This rearrangement joins TRBV4-1 to TRBJ2-1, with 9 bases lining up with TRBD2. Germline CDR1 reads MGHRA; CDR2 reads YSYEKL. Trimming took 4 bases from V and 2 from J; bases not matched to a gene: 15. The CDR3 has 19 residues. The CDR3: CASSLSWASGDPAYNEQFF. The CDR3 region has the DNA TGCGCCAGCAGCCTCTCGTGGGCTAGCGGGGACCCGGCCTACAATGAGCAGTTCTTC.

CDR3 sequence: CATRTGYGYTF. CDR3 coding DNA: TGTGCCACTCGGACAGGATATGGCTACACCTTC. The chain is built from TRBV6-5 and TRBJ1-2; 7 nucleotides line up with TRBD1. CDR3 length: 11 amino acids. J was trimmed by 5 bases and V by 10 bases; bases with no gene match: 4. CDR1 and CDR2 (germline): MNHEY, SVGAGI.

V usage is TRBV18 and J usage is TRBJ1-1, with a possible D match to TRBD1 (5 bases). V shed 1 base and J shed 0 bases, with 9 bases lying between them. The CDR3 extends over 15 amino acids. Germline CDR1 and CDR2: KGHSH and LQKENI. The CDR3 sequence is CASSPRMGLNTEAFF. The CDR3, as DNA: TGTGCCAGCTCACCACGCATGGGACTGAACACTGAAGCTTTCTTT.

This clone was counted a few times. The rearrangement joins TRBV2 to TRBJ2-3; 7 nucleotides line up with TRBD2. CDR3 length: 17 amino acids. J lost 1 base, V lost 6 bases, and 13 bases had no gene match. Germline V CDR1 and CDR2: SNHLY, FYNNEI. CDR3 in amino acids: CASRGGKGDSRTDTQYF. The CDR3 DNA reads TGTGCCAGCAGGGGGGGGAAAGGTGATTCTCGCACAGATACGCAGTATTTT.

This chain uses TRBV5-1 with TRBJ1-5; 7 bases are a match to TRBD1. V trimming: 4 bases; J trimming: 4 bases; junction bases outside the gene matches: 5. The germline gives CDR1 SGHRS, CDR2 YFSETQ. This CDR3 spans 14 amino acids. The CDR3 region is CASSLGQRNQPQHF. CDR3 DNA: TGCGCCAGCAGCCTGGGACAGCGGAATCAGCCCCAGCATTTT. Full variable domain (outside the CDR3, taken from reference TRBV5-1 and TRBJ1-5): KAGVTQTPRYLIKTRGQQVTLSCSPISGHRSVSWYQQTPGQGLQFLFEYFSETQRNKGNFPGRFSGRQFSNSRSEMNVSTLELGDSALYLCASSLGQRNQPQHFGDGTRLSIL.

This chain links TRBV5-4 with TRBJ2-2, with D perhaps TRBD2 (6 bases). The CDR3 covers 15 residues. CDR1 is SGHNT and CDR2 is YYREEE in the germline V gene (reference sequence). V gave up 0 bases and J gave up 6 bases, with 12 bases separating them. This CDR3 reads CASSLAGRDSGELFF. CDR3 in DNA: TGTGCCAGCAGCTTGGCCGGGAGAGATTCCGGGGAGCTGTTTTTT.

The CDR3 DNA is TGTGCCAGTAGAGAGGACAGAGCCTCCTACGAGCAGTACTTC. It yields the protein CASREDRASYEQYF. The rearrangement uses TRBV19 and TRBJ2-7; D is perhaps TRBD1 (6 bases). Trimming took 6 bases from V and 0 from J, leaving 12 bases between them. Per the germline V gene, CDR1 is LNHDA and CDR2 is SQIVND (reference sequence). The CDR3 runs to 14 residues.

The gene calls are TRBV11-2 and TRBJ2-5, with TRBD1 matching 9 bases. The junction had 3 bases not matched to a gene; V was cut back by 5 bases and J by 2 bases. The length of the CDR3 is 14 residues. Germline CDR1 SGHAT, CDR2 FQNNGV. The CDR3 sequence is CASSRDRGQETQYF. Written as DNA, the CDR3 is TGTGCCAGCAGCCGCGACAGGGGGCAAGAGACCCAGTACTTC.

J is TRBJ1-2 and V is TRBV7-2; no reliable D call. Deletions cut 0 bases from V and 8 bases from J, with 7 bases between. Looked up from germline, CDR1 is SGHTA and CDR2 is FQGNSA. This CDR3 is built from 12 residues. Here the CDR3 reads CASSLAGYGYTF. Here the CDR3 DNA reads TGTGCCAGCAGCTTAGCGGGGTACGGCTACACCTTC.

The chain is built from TRBV7-8 and TRBJ1-5; 10 bases line up with TRBD1. Germline-derived CDR1 and CDR2 are SGHVS and FQNEAQ. V lost 0 bases, J lost 7 bases, and 6 bases stayed unmatched. The CDR3 spans 16 residues. The CDR3 sequence: CASSLAEGQGKQPQHF. The CDR3 DNA sequence: TGTGCCAGCAGCTTAGCCGAGGGACAGGGGAAGCAGCCCCAGCATTTT.

The genes are TRBV29-1 and TRBJ2-1; 7 nucleotides match TRBD2. The CDR3 spans 11 residues. Germline CDR1 reads SQVTM; CDR2 reads ANQGSEA. J gave up 9 bases and V 5 bases, and 4 bases lay outside the gene matches. CDR3 DNA: TGCAGCGTTAGGCGGGAGACTGAGCAGTTCTTC. Protein: CSVRRETEQFF.

This chain links TRBV6-5 with TRBJ1-2, with D maybe TRBD1 (5 bases). The CDR3 is made up of 11 amino acids. Germline CDR1 and CDR2: MNHEY and SVGAGI. V was shortened by 11 bases and J by 3 bases, with 10 bases between the two germline ends. This CDR3 is CAVGDDYGYTF. DNA for the CDR3: TGTGCCGTAGGGGACGACTATGGCTACACCTTC.

The gene calls are TRBV6-1 and TRBJ1-2; no reliable D call. This CDR3 comprises 18 residues. Trimming pared 1 base from V and 2 bases from J, leaving 20 bases between. The V gene's germline CDR1 is MNHNS and CDR2 SASEGT. The CDR3 region has the DNA TGTGCCAGCAGTGAAGGCCGGACCTCGGCTCTCGAAAACTATGGCTACACCTTC. Residues: CASSEGRTSALENYGYTF.

The J gene is TRBJ2-2, the V gene TRBV5-6; D unclear. With 4 bases removed from V and 6 bases from J, the gap between germline ends came to 10 bases. Germline V gene lookup returns CDR1 SGHDT and CDR2 YYEEEE. This CDR3 comprises 13 residues. The CDR3 DNA follows: TGTGCCAGCAGCCCTCAATGGGCCGGGGAGCTGTTTTTT. Translating it yields CASSPQWAGELFF.

The chain employs TRBV5-1 and TRBJ2-1; the D gene is possibly TRBD2 (6 bases). Germline CDR1 SGHRS, CDR2 YFSETQ. The CDR3 is 16 amino acids. V lost 3 bases and J lost 3, with 16 bases in between. The CDR3 DNA reads as TGCGCCAGCAGCTCCTTAGCGGCAGAGGTCTACAATGAGCAGTTCTTC. This encodes CASSSLAAEVYNEQFF.

The chain joins TRBV21-1 to TRBJ2-1; the DNA was not used to check the table's D call, TRBD2. TRBV21-1 is classified as a pseudogene. This CDR3 is 17 amino acids long. This chain's CDR3 is CASSSQSGRSSYNEQFF. The CDR3 nucleotides read TGTGCCAGCAGCTCTCAAAGCGGGAGGTCCTCCTACAATGAGCAGTTCTTC.

The V gene is TRBV27, the J gene TRBJ1-2; the match to TRBD1 covers 7 bases. J lost 4 bases, V lost 2 bases, and 4 bases had no gene match. Germline values: CDR1 MNHEY, CDR2 SMNVEV (reference sequence). CDR3 size: 14 residues. DNA for the CDR3: TGTGCCAGCAGTTTAAAGGGGGCAAGCTATGGCTACACCTTC. Its protein is CASSLKGASYGYTF.

The chain is built from TRBV18 and TRBJ2-7; 7 bases agree with TRBD2. With 0 bases clipped from V and 2 bases from J, the junction kept 1 base outside the gene matches. This CDR3 is built from 14 residues. CDR1 and CDR2 from the germline V gene are KGHSH and LQKENI. The chain's CDR3 is CASSPPTSPYEQYF. CDR3 coding DNA: TGTGCCAGCTCACCACCGACTAGCCCCTACGAGCAGTACTTC.

The rearrangement uses TRBV6-6 and TRBJ1-2; no firm D call. This CDR3 comprises 11 residues. V lost 4 bases and J lost 3, with 3 bases in between. In germline, CDR1 is MNHNY, CDR2 SVGAGI (reference sequence). The CDR3 DNA follows: TGTGCCAGCAGTTTAGACTATGGCTACACCTTC. This translates into CASSLDYGYTF.

This chain joins TRBV21-1 and TRBJ2-7; the table gives TRBD2 as D, unverified against the DNA. TRBV21-1 is a pseudogene segment. The CDR3 is 10 amino acids. In DNA, the CDR3 is TGTGCCAGCAGCAATTTAGAGCAGTACTTC. Translating it yields CASSNLEQYF.

V gene TRBV19 combines with J gene TRBJ2-5; D uncertain. There are 12 residues in the CDR3. Trimming stripped 6 bases from V and 5 bases from J, with 10 bases between. CDR1 and CDR2 (germline): LNHDA, SQIVND (reference sequence). The CDR3 DNA sequence: TGTGCCAGTAGGGCTAGTTCGGAGACCCAGTACTTC. Its protein product is CASRASSETQYF.

V gene TRBV14 combines with J gene TRBJ1-1; no clear D gene. V was clipped by 0 bases and J by 0 bases, with 11 bases between them. CDR1 and CDR2 from the germline V gene are SGHDN and FVKESK. This CDR3 has 16 amino acids. The chain's CDR3 is CASSQDPGPLNTEAFF. The CDR3 DNA is TGTGCCAGCAGCCAAGACCCGGGCCCTTTGAACACTGAAGCTTTCTTT.

The J gene is TRBJ2-5, the V gene TRBV5-4; no clear D. V gave up 4 bases and J gave up 1 base, with 2 bases separating them. The germline CDR1 and CDR2 sequences are SGHNT and YYREEE (reference sequence). This CDR3 comprises 11 residues. The CDR3 region is CASSAQETQYF. The CDR3 DNA reads as TGTGCCAGCAGCGCCCAAGAGACCCAGTACTTC. Full variable domain (outside the CDR3, taken from reference TRBV5-4 and TRBJ2-5): ETGVTQSPTHLIKTRGQQVTLRCSSQSGHNTVSWYQQALGQGPQFIFQYYREEENGRGNFPPRFSGLQFPNYSSELNVNALELDDSALYLCASSAQETQYFGPGTRLLVL.

Note on this clone: Distinct nucleotide sequences in the sample also encode this CDR3. This rearrangement joins TRBV19 to TRBJ1-4; D perhaps matches TRBD1 (5 bases). The CDR3 is 13 residues long. From germline, CDR1 is LNHDA and CDR2 SQIVND (reference sequence). The V and J ends lost 9 bases and 4 bases respectively, with 12 bases between them. The CDR3, as DNA: TGTGCCAGCAGGAGGGGAGGTAATGAAAAACTGTTTTTT. It is translated as CASRRGGNEKLFF.

DNA of the CDR3: TGTGCCAGCACCCTTCTAGATAATTCACCCCTCCACTTT. Protein sequence: CASTLLDNSPLHF. The chain is built from TRBV6-6 and TRBJ1-6; D gene uncertain. CDR3 size: 13 residues. Germline-derived CDR1 and CDR2 are MNHNY and SVGAGI (reference sequence). Trimming shortened V by 7 bases and J by 5 bases, and 9 bases separated the two germline ends.